This TCR beta chain comes out of a study of blood T cell repertoires in COVID-19. Study in general: There were acute and convalescent COVID-19 samples, and they came from the United States, Italy and Spain.

Recovered participants had two consecutive negative NP/OP PCR tests, healthcare professional clearance, or symptom resolution. Some clones are missing from TCRdb's copy, which holds only in-frame ones; the method was immunoSEQ multiplex PCR. The table records just over 300,000 clones, 65% to 90% of them present only once. From germline, CDR1 is LGHDT and CDR2 YNNKEL (reference sequence). This CDR3 has 16 residues. Trimming removed 4 bases at V and 6 bases at J, with 19 bases between. The chain couples TRBV3-1 (or the pseudogene TRBV3-2) to TRBJ2-1, with D possibly being TRBD1 (5 bases). Sequencing was performed on PBMCs or T cells enriched from blood (not recorded which). This clonotype was sampled from a man aged 25 to 45 who had recovered from COVID-19. CDR3 in amino acids: CASSPPWGLAGNEQFF. CDR3 coding DNA: TGTGCCAGCAGCCCTCCGTGGGGCTTAGCAGGCAATGAGCAGTTCTTC.